Detailed here is one TCR beta chain. As yet, its antigen is unknown. The source of the sample is a study of cytomegalovirus exposure and HLA in healthy donors. Background on the study: Findings of an earlier analysis included some 120 million unique TCR beta sequences from roughly 190 million T cells.

The V gene's germline CDR1 is SGHTA and CDR2 FQGNSA. The CDR3 is made up of 16 amino acids. V shed 1 base, J shed 4 bases, and the junction held 4 bases outside the gene matches. Study-level points and caveats: One variant, a missense change in DCLRE1C, was linked in a later analysis to TCR beta V- and J-gene trimming. Under in vitro conditions, three CMV-associated chains were confirmed as specific for CMV antigens. Within a later analysis, the majority of CMV-associated TCR beta chains appeared HLA-restricted.

The PCR made use of 60 Vbeta and 13 Jbeta primers. Data came from immunoSEQ multiplex PCR; TCRdb stores just in-frame clones and leaves some out. Its table lists about 210,000 clones. The sequencing sample was made of PBMCs. This TCR was recovered from a woman aged 30 to 39 in good health and CMV-seropositive. The chain carries TRBV7-2 and TRBJ2-3, with TRBD2 matching 11 bases. The CDR3 is CASSLGNSGGADTQYF. In DNA, the CDR3 is TGTGCCAGCAGCTTAGGCAATAGCGGGGGGGCAGATACGCAGTATTTT.